This TCR beta chain was identified during a study of shared clonotypes between healthy human individuals. Germline V gives CDR1 KGHSH, CDR2 LQKENI. Trimming stripped 2 bases from V and 4 bases from J, with 9 bases between. The CDR3 consists of 13 residues. Comments on this clone: What it binds is not known. The identical CDR3 is also encoded by other nucleotide sequences in the sample.

General study findings and limits: Clonotype sharing levels among donors were expected to vary with sequencing depth. Sharing across a handful of donors was seen in around 5.1% of naive CD4 clonotypes.

Several immunoSEQ plates held equal portions of the genomic DNA taken from each subset. Libraries were prepared by immunoSEQ multiplex PCR; TCRdb keeps only in-frame clonotypes and omits some of them. The table includes 2.3 million or so clones, more than 85% detected once. This receptor was identified in a man aged 18-30 years in good health. Some clones in this sample may be carry-over from other donors' samples. Input material: naive CD4+ T cells from PBMCs. Subset: CD45RA+ positively selected. The chain couples TRBV18 to TRBJ2-7, with D tentatively TRBD2 (5 bases). As DNA, the CDR3 is TGTGCCAGCTCACCAGAGACGGGATACGAGCAGTACTTC. Amino acids: CASSPETGYEQYF.